The 5 T cell receptor beta chains below were found in one sample sequenced in a study of T cell responses to AZD1222 COVID-19 vaccine. TCRdb's table, derived via immunoSEQ multiplex PCR, lists solely in-frame clones and lacks some. The table includes 150,000 to 200,000 clones, around 90% detected once. The sequences come from peripheral blood, collected 28 days after the second AZD1222 dose. The source is an adult who received the AZD1222 COVID-19 vaccine.

The chain has TRBV19 and TRBJ1-2; the match to TRBD1 covers 12 bases. Germline CDR1 and CDR2: LNHDA and SQIVND (reference sequence). CDR3 length: 14 residues. The V gene end was trimmed by 5 bases and the J gene end by 8 bases; junction bases not matched to a gene: 6. CDR3 in amino acids: CASSPGQGALGYTF. The CDR3 DNA reads TGTGCCAGTAGTCCGGGACAGGGGGCATTGGGCTACACCTTC. Drawing the rest from reference TRBV19 and TRBJ1-2, the complete variable domain is DGGITQSPKYLFRKEGQNVTLSCEQNLNHDAMYWYRQDPGQGLRLIYYSQIVNDFQKGDIAEGYSVSREKKESFPLTVTSAQKNPTAFYLCASSPGQGALGYTFGSGTRLTVV.

The chain uses TRBV19 and TRBJ2-3, with 8 positions matching TRBD2. Germline V gives CDR1 LNHDA, CDR2 SQIVND (reference sequence). V lost 4 bases, J lost 3 bases, and 0 bases stayed unmatched. The CDR3 is 13 residues long. DNA of the CDR3: TGTGCCAGTAGTACTAGCGGGACAGATACGCAGTATTTT. It codes for CASSTSGTDTQYF.

V is TRBV6-5 and J is TRBJ2-1, with D uncertain. The CDR3 has 15 residues. V lost 7 bases and J 2 bases, leaving 15 bases between the germline ends. Germline CDR1 MNHEY, CDR2 SVGAGI. The CDR3 bases are TGTGCCAGCACCCCGCTGGGCGGAGCCTACAATGAGCAGTTCTTC. This gives the protein CASTPLGGAYNEQFF.

The gene calls are TRBV5-1 and TRBJ2-7; 7 bases are shared with TRBD1. The CDR3 runs to 15 residues. CDR1 is SGHRS and CDR2 is YFSETQ in the germline V gene. V was pared by 4 bases and J by 0 bases, with 7 bases of the junction left unmatched. The CDR3 sequence is CASSRDRDSSYEQYF. For the CDR3, the DNA is TGCGCCAGCAGCCGTGACAGGGATAGCTCCTACGAGCAGTACTTC.

The rearrangement links TRBV5-4 to TRBJ1-4; weak D call: TRBD1 (5 bases). Trimming pared 4 bases from V and 3 bases from J, leaving 13 bases between. This CDR3 is built from 15 residues. Germline V gene sequence: CDR1 SGHNT, CDR2 YYREEE (reference sequence). In DNA, the CDR3 is TGTGCCAGCAGCCTGGAGGGGAGGGCTAATGAAAAACTGTTTTTT. Encoded protein: CASSLEGRANEKLFF.